This T cell receptor beta chain is drawn from a study of T cells in localized non-small cell lung cancer. The CDR3 contains 12 residues. Germline assignment: CDR1 SGHAT and CDR2 FQNNGV. V lost 3 bases, J lost 6 bases, and 7 bases lay in between. Produced via immunoSEQ multiplex PCR; TCRdb's table is partial and in-frame only. Here the sample spans roughly 30,000 clones, 70% to 90% being singletons. This clone has just one count. Its target is not known. Study-wide results and limits: The appearance of a median roughly 58 of the top 100 tumor clones was seen in adjacent lung. Clonality of T cells reached its maximum in uninvolved adjacent lung, surpassing tumor. Sequence data derive from only one tumor region, so heterogeneity remains possible.

V and J are TRBV11-2 and TRBJ2-3, with a possible D match to TRBD1 (5 bases). Sequences were derived from peripheral blood, sampled before any cancer treatment. The source is a female donor over 55 with stage I lung adenocarcinoma. For the CDR3, the DNA is TGTGCCAGCAGCTTGGGGCGGGATACGCAGTATTTT. As protein: CASSLGRDTQYF.